This T cell receptor (beta chain) was recovered during a study of blood T cell repertoires in COVID-19. Study as a whole: The origin of the acute and convalescent COVID-19 samples was the United States, Italy and Spain. PBMCs, B-cell-depleted T cells, or T cells provided the cDNA or gDNA that made up the material.

Trimming took off 4 bases at V and 3 bases at J, with 12 bases between the two ends. Germline lookup yields CDR1 LNHDA and CDR2 SQIVND (reference sequence). The CDR3 has 15 residues. Under the authors' procedure: Estimates of nucleated cell counts were drawn from the amplification of reference gene primers. Profiled with immunoSEQ multiplex PCR; TCRdb holds only in-frame clones, not every one. Clone size and V and J calls were adopted from that table, with D and trimming inferred from the DNA. The sample shows approximately 46,000 clones, 86% of them seen only once. This chain connects TRBV19 to TRBJ2-2, with D possibly matching TRBD2 (6 bases). This receptor was identified in a man aged 60-69 years with active or convalescent COVID-19. The sequencing input was peripheral blood. CDR3 bases: TGTGCCAGTAGTAGTGCGGAGGGGTACACCGGGGAGCTGTTTTTT. It codes for CASSSAEGYTGELFF.